Included here is one T cell receptor beta chain sequence, with context. The sample belongs to a study of blood T cell repertoires in COVID-19. Study in general: The study drew acute and convalescent COVID-19 samples from the United States, Italy and Spain. In each case, the material was cDNA or gDNA derived from T cells, B-cell-depleted T cells, or PBMCs.

Original data processing: Cell counts per sample came from amplifying reference gene primers. Sequenced by immunoSEQ multiplex PCR; TCRdb stores in-frame clones only, minus some. D and trimming come from the DNA, and the V and J calls and clone size come from that table. Of more than 150,000 clones detected, roughly 84% appear once; the ten largest clones hold roughly 2.9%. The CDR3 covers 13 residues. Trimming pared 4 bases from V and 0 bases from J, leaving 6 bases between. Germline lookup yields CDR1 SGHVS and CDR2 FQNEAQ. Material for sequencing was peripheral blood. The sequence was collected from a woman aged 55-70 years with acute or convalescent COVID-19. The rearrangement joins TRBV7-8 to TRBJ1-1; no clear D. For the CDR3, the DNA is TGTGCCAGCAGCTCTAGGATGAACACTGAAGCTTTCTTT. Protein product: CASSSRMNTEAFF.